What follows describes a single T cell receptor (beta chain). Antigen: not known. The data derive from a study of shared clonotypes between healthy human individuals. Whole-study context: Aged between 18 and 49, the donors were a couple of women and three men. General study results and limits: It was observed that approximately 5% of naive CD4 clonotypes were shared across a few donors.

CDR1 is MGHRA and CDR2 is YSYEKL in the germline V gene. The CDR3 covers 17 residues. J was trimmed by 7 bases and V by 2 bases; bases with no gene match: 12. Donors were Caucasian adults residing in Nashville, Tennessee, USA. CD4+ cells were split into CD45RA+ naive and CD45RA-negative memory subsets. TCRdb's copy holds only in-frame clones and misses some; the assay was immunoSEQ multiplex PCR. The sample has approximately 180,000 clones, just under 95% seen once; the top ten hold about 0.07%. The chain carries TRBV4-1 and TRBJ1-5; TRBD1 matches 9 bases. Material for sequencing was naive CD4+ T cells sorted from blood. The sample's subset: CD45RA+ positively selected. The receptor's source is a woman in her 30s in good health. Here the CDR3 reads CASSQSPVQGAAQPQHF. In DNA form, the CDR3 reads TGCGCCAGCAGCCAATCACCTGTACAGGGGGCGGCCCAGCCCCAGCATTTT.